This T cell receptor (beta chain) was sequenced for a study of blood T cell repertoires in COVID-19. Study information: Samples came from the United States, Italy and Spain, spanning acute and convalescent COVID-19. Sources were T cells, B-cell-depleted T cells, or PBMCs; the material itself was cDNA or gDNA.

Some clones are missing from TCRdb's copy, which holds only in-frame ones; the method was immunoSEQ multiplex PCR. The table has under 200,000 clones, approximately 88% seen once. The CDR3 is 15 residues long. The V gene's germline CDR1 is DFQATT and CDR2 SNEGSKA (reference sequence). V lost 3 bases and J lost 4; bases outside the gene matches: 7. This sequence was found in a woman between 18 and 29 years old who had recovered from COVID-19. The material sequenced was PBMCs or T cells enriched from blood (not recorded which). The rearrangement links TRBV20-1 to TRBJ1-4; 8 nucleotides agree with TRBD1. The DNA for the CDR3 is TGCAGTGCTAGTCCCAAGGACAGGGATAATGAAAAACTGTTTTTT. Protein sequence: CSASPKDRDNEKLFF.